The present T cell receptor beta chain was sequenced within a study of blood T cell repertoires in COVID-19. Study context: COVID-19 samples collected from the United States, Italy and Spain covered acute and convalescent phases. T cells, B-cell-depleted T cells, or PBMCs supplied cDNA or gDNA.

The germline gives CDR1 KGHDR, CDR2 SFDVKD. The CDR3 covers 15 residues. V was pared by 10 bases and J by 6 bases, with 16 bases of the junction left unmatched. While infection was still active, Seattle patients were enrolled and then followed longitudinally. How the authors handled the data: Estimated nucleated cell counts came from reference gene primer amplification. Only in-frame clones appear in the TCRdb table, and some are missing; sequencing was by immunoSEQ multiplex PCR. The D gene and trimming were derived from the DNA, and the V and J assignments and clone size from that table. The table records around 200,000 clones, about 90% of them present only once.

This clonotype originated in a woman aged 55-69 years with COVID-19, enrolled during active disease. Sample: peripheral blood. The chain couples TRBV24-1 to TRBJ2-7; 8 nucleotides line up with TRBD2. The chain's CDR3 is CATSRGGGLVSEQYF. CDR3 DNA sequence: TGTGCCACTAGCCGGGGGGGAGGCCTTGTGAGCGAGCAGTACTTC.